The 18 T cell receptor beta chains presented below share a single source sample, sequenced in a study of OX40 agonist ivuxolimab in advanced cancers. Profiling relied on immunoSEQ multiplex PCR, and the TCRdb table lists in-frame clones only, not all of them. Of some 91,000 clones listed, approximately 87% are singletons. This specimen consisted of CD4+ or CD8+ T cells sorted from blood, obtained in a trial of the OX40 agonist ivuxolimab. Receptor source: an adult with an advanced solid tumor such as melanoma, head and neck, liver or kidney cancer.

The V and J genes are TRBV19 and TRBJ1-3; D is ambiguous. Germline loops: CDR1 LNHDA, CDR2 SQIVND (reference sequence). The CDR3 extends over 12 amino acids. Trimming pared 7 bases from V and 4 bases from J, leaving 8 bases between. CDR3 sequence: CASNPGGNTIYF. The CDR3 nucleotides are TGTGCCAGTAATCCGGGGGGAAACACCATATATTTT.

In nucleotides, the CDR3 is TGTGCCTGGAGTGTAAAGGGGGCCTACGAGCAGTACGTC. Amino acids: CAWSVKGAYEQYV. This chain connects TRBV30 to TRBJ2-7; maybe TRBD1 (6 bases). Germline values: CDR1 GTSNPN, CDR2 SVGIG (reference sequence). Trimming shortened V by 0 bases and J by 2 bases, and 8 bases separated the two germline ends. This CDR3 has 13 residues.

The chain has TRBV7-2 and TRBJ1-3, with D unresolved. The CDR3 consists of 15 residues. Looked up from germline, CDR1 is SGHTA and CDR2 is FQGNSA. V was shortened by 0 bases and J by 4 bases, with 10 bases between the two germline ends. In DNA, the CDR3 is TGTGCCAGCAGCTTAGCAGGGAGTAGCGGAAACACCATATATTTT. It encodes CASSLAGSSGNTIYF.

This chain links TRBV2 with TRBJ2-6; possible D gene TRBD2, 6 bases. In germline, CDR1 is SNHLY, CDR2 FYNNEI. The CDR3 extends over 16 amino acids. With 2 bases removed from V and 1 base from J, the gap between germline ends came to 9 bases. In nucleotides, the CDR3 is TGTGCCAGCAGTGAATTGGGGGGATCTGGGGCCAACGTCCTGACTTTC. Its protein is CASSELGGSGANVLTF.

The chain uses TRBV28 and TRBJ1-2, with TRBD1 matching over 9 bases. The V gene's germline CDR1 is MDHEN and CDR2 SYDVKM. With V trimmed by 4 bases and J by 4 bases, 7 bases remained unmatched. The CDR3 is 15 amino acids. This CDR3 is CASSYGTGSVYGYTF. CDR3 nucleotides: TGTGCCAGCAGTTATGGGACAGGGAGCGTCTATGGCTACACCTTC.

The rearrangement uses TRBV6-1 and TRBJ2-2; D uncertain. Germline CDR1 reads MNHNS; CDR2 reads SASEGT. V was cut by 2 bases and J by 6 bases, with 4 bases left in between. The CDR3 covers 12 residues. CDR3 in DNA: TGTGCCAGCAGTGAACTAGCCGGGGAGCTGTTTTTT. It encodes CASSELAGELFF.

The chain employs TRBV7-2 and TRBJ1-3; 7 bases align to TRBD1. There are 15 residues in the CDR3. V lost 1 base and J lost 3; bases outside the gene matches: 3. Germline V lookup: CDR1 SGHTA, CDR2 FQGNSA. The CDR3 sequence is CASSLEGAYGNTIYF. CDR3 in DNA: TGTGCCAGCAGCTTAGAGGGGGCCTATGGAAACACCATATATTTT.

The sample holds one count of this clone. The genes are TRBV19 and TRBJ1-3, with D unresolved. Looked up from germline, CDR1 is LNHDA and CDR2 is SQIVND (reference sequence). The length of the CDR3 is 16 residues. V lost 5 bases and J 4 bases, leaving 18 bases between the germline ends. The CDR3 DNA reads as TGTGCCAGTAGTTTTACGACGGGGTTCGGAGGAAACACCATATATTTT. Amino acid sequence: CASSFTTGFGGNTIYF.

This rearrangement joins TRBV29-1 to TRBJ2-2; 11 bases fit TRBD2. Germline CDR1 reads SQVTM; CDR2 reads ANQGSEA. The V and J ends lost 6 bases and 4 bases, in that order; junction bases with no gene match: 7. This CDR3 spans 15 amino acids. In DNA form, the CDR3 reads TGCAGCGTCACCGGGACTAGCGGAAGCACCGGGGAGCTGTTTTTT. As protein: CSVTGTSGSTGELFF.

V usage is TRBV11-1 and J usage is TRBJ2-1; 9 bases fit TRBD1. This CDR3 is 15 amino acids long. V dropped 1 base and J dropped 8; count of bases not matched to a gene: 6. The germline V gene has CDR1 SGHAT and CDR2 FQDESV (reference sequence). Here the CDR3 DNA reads TGTGCCAGCAGCTTAGAGGGGACAGGGCTCTATGAGCAGTTCTTC. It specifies CASSLEGTGLYEQFF. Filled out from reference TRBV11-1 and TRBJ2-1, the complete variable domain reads EAEVAQSPRYKITEKSQAVAFWCDPISGHATLYWYRQILGQGPELLVQFQDESVVDDSQLPKDRFSAERLKGVDSTLKIQPAELGDSAMYLCASSLEGTGLYEQFFGPGTRLTVL.

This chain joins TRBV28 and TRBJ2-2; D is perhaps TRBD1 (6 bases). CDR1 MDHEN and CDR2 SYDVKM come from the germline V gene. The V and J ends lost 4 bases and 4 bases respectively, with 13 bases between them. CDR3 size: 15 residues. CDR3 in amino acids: CASSSATGPTGELFF. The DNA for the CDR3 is TGTGCCAGCAGTTCTGCTACAGGGCCCACCGGGGAGCTGTTTTTT.

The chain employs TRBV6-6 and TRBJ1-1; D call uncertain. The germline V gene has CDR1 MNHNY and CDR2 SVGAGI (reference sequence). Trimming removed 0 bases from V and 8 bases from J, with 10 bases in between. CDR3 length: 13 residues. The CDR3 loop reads CASSYSLGREAFF. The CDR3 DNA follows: TGTGCCAGCAGTTACTCTCTGGGGAGGGAAGCTTTCTTT.

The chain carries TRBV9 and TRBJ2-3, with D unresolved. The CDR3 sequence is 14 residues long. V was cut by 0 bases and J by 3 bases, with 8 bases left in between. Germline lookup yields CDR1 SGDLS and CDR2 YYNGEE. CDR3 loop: CASSVAGRTDTQYF. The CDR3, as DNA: TGTGCCAGCAGCGTAGCTGGGCGGACAGATACGCAGTATTTT.

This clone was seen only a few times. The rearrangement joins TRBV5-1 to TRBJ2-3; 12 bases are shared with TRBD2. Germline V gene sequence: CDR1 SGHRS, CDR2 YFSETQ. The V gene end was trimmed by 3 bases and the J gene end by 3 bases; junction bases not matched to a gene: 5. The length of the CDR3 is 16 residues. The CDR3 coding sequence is TGCGCCAGCAGCTGGACTAGCGGGGTATCAACAGATACGCAGTATTTT. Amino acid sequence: CASSWTSGVSTDTQYF.

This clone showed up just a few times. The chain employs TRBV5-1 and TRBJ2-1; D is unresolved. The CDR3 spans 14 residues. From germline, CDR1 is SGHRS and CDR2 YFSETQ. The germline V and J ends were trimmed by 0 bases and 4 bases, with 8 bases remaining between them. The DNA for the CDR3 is TGCGCCAGCAGCTTGGGTGCACTTTACAATGAGCAGTTCTTC. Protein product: CASSLGALYNEQFF.

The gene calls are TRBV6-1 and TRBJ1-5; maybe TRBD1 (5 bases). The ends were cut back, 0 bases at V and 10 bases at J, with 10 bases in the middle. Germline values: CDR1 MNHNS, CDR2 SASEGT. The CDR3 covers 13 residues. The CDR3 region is CASSEARGAPQHF. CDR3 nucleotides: TGTGCCAGCAGTGAAGCGCGTGGGGCACCCCAGCATTTT.

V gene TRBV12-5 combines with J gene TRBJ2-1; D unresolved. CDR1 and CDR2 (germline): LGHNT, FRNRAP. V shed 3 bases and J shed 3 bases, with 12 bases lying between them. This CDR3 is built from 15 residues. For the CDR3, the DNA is TGTGCTAGTGGTTTAGTAGGACCAAACTACAATGAGCAGTTCTTC. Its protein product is CASGLVGPNYNEQFF. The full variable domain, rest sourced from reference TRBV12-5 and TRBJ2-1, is DARVTQTPRHKVTEMGQEVTMRCQPILGHNTVFWYRQTMMQGLELLAYFRNRAPLDDSGMPKDRFSAEMPDATLATLKIQPSEPRDSAVYFCASGLVGPNYNEQFFGPGTRLTVL.

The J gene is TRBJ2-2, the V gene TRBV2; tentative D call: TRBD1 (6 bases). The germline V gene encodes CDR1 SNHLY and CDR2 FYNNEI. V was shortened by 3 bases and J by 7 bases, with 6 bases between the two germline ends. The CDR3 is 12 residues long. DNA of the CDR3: TGTGCCAGCAGTGAGACAGGCGGGGAGCTGTTTTTT. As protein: CASSETGGELFF.